This T cell receptor beta chain was obtained from a study of regulatory T cells in long-lasting Graves disease. Overall study findings and caveats: Not thyroid tissue but only peripheral blood was studied.

This clonotype occurred many times. Its antigen is unknown. Building of the TCR beta libraries involved iRepertoire HTBI primers and Arm-PCR of CDR3 regions. Using its own MiXCR run on the multiplex PCR reads, TCRdb lists one record per CDR3 protein. The data hold 250,000 or so distinct CDR3 sequences, with 15% to 20% observed a single time. The time point denotes: newly diagnosed GD, antithyroid drugs for less than 3 months. Isolated PBMC RNA provided the starting material for the TCR library. The CDR3 runs to 13 residues. V was pared by 6 bases and J by 7 bases, with 13 bases between. These data also formed part of another study, on T cells in Graves' hyperthyroidism and ophthalmopathy.

The input for sequencing was peripheral blood mononuclear cells (PBMCs), taken at new diagnosis, from a patient treated with antithyroid drugs. The origin of this receptor is a woman in her 30s with Graves disease. V usage is TRBV12-3 or TRBV12-4 and J usage is TRBJ1-5; a weak D match, TRBD1 (5 bases). The CDR3 spells CASRWGGAQPQHF. The CDR3 DNA sequence: TGTGCCAGCAGATGGGGAGGGGCCCAGCCCCAGCATTTT.